A single sample is the source of the 32 T cell receptor beta chains below, sequenced in a study of control samples from healthy donors and cancer patients. Assay: immunoSEQ multiplex PCR; the TCRdb copy retains only in-frame clones and omits some. Of roughly 180,000 clones listed, around 94% were seen once; the top ten hold about 1.5%. Material for sequencing was blood. The receptor source for this set is a young woman in good health.

This chain connects TRBV18 to TRBJ1-3, with D hard to call. Germline values: CDR1 KGHSH, CDR2 LQKENI. V lost 6 bases and J lost 4, with 7 bases in between. This CDR3 spans 12 amino acids. The CDR3 here is CASSQQGNTIYF. CDR3 DNA sequence: TGTGCCAGCTCCCAACAAGGAAACACCATATATTTT.

This clone was counted between two and nine times. The chain links TRBV2 to TRBJ1-5; weak D call: TRBD1 (6 bases). Germline V gene sequence: CDR1 SNHLY, CDR2 FYNNEI. The CDR3 extends over 14 amino acids. V was pared by 8 bases and J by 0 bases, with 11 bases between. CDR3 in DNA: TGTGCCAGCGGTGGGACAATTAGCAATCAGCCCCAGCATTTT. Protein product: CASGGTISNQPQHF.

The genes are TRBV3-1 (or the pseudogene TRBV3-2) and TRBJ1-4; tentatively, D is TRBD1 (6 bases). Germline loops: CDR1 LGHDT, CDR2 YNNKEL (reference sequence). V was shortened by 4 bases and J by 2 bases, with 8 bases between the two germline ends. There are 14 residues in the CDR3. CDR3 DNA sequence: TGTGCCAGCAGCCGACAGGCCACTAATGAAAAACTGTTTTTT. It is translated as CASSRQATNEKLFF.

V is TRBV5-1 and J is TRBJ1-2; D might be TRBD1 (6 bases). The germline CDR1 and CDR2 sequences are SGHRS and YFSETQ. V lost 4 bases and J lost 8, with 18 bases in between. CDR3 length: 14 residues. The DNA for the CDR3 is TGCGCCAGCAGCGCCGGGCGGGGGCCAGAAGGCTACACCTTC. Translated: CASSAGRGPEGYTF.

The chain has TRBV5-5 and TRBJ1-5; D remains ambiguous. Germline V CDR1 and CDR2: SGHKS, YYEKEE (reference sequence). Trimming stripped 5 bases from V and 7 bases from J, with 16 bases between. This CDR3 region has 14 residues. The CDR3 loop reads CASSLLGQRQPQHF. CDR3 nucleotide sequence: TGTGCCAGCAGTTTATTAGGGCAGCGGCAGCCCCAGCATTTT. The full variable domain, its missing parts supplied by reference TRBV5-5 and TRBJ1-5, is DAGVTQSPTHLIKTRGQQVTLRCSPISGHKSVSWYQQVLGQGPQFIFQYYEKEERGRGNFPDRFSARQFPNYSSELNVNALLLGDSALYLCASSLLGQRQPQHFGDGTRLSIL.

The chain joins TRBV4-2 to TRBJ2-7, with 8 nucleotides matching TRBD2. J gave up 2 bases and V 0 bases, and 3 bases lay outside the gene matches. The germline V gene has CDR1 LGHNA and CDR2 YNFKEQ. This CDR3 has 15 residues. The CDR3 spells CASSQESGGAYEQYF. The CDR3 DNA reads TGTGCCAGCAGCCAAGAGAGCGGGGGAGCCTACGAGCAGTACTTC.

The chain carries TRBV10-2 and TRBJ1-1; D possibly corresponds to TRBD1 (5 bases). Per the germline V gene, CDR1 is WSHSY and CDR2 is SAAADI. The CDR3 runs to 12 residues. The V end was cut by 6 bases, the J end by 9 bases, with 14 bases between. CDR3 sequence reads: CASSTGGGQAFF. In nucleotides, the CDR3 is TGCGCCAGCAGCACAGGAGGAGGTCAAGCTTTCTTT.

The chain recombines TRBV28 with TRBJ1-1, with unresolved D. V was shortened by 3 bases and J by 5 bases, with 19 bases between the two germline ends. CDR1 and CDR2 from the germline V gene are MDHEN and SYDVKM. This CDR3 has 16 amino acids. The CDR3 loop reads CASSFLAAGDDTEAFF. DNA of the CDR3: TGTGCCAGCAGTTTCCTCGCCGCTGGGGATGATACTGAAGCTTTCTTT.

This chain connects TRBV18 to TRBJ1-1, with TRBD1 matching over 11 bases. The J segment lost 0 bases and the V segment lost 3 bases, leaving 3 bases of the junction unmatched. Per germline, CDR1 KGHSH and CDR2 LQKENI. This CDR3 spans 16 amino acids. The CDR3 sequence: CASSPGTGGMNTEAFF. The CDR3 DNA sequence: TGTGCCAGCTCACCGGGGACAGGGGGAATGAACACTGAAGCTTTCTTT.

This clone was seen at least ten times. This chain uses TRBV28 with TRBJ1-5, with D uncertain. CDR1 MDHEN and CDR2 SYDVKM come from the germline V gene. Trimming removed 5 bases at V and 4 bases at J, with 6 bases between. The CDR3 contains 12 residues. CDR3 nucleotides: TGTGCCAGCAGTGATTTGAATCAGCCCCAGCATTTT. Protein product: CASSDLNQPQHF.

A remark on this clone: Other nucleotide sequences from this sample produce the same CDR3. The CDR3 reads CASSPVTDSGNTIYF. CDR3 DNA sequence: TGTGCCAGCTCACCAGTAACGGACTCTGGAAACACCATATATTTT. V and J are TRBV18 and TRBJ1-3; D ambiguous. CDR1 KGHSH and CDR2 LQKENI come from the germline V gene. This CDR3 has 15 amino acids. V gave up 2 bases and J gave up 0 bases, with 8 bases separating them.

The J gene is TRBJ2-1, the V gene TRBV29-1; TRBD2 aligns across 7 bases. This CDR3 spans 16 amino acids. The V gene's germline CDR1 is SQVTM and CDR2 ANQGSEA. The trim removed 0 bases at V and 4 bases at J, leaving 9 bases unmatched. In nucleotides, the CDR3 is TGCAGCGTTGAAGAGCCAGCGGGGTTTCTATACAATGAGCAGTTCTTC. Translating gives CSVEEPAGFLYNEQFF.

The V and J genes are TRBV5-6 and TRBJ1-1; the D gene is possibly TRBD1 (5 bases). CDR3 size: 17 residues. V shed 4 bases and J shed 0 bases, with 19 bases lying between them. The germline V gene encodes CDR1 SGHDT and CDR2 YYEEEE. In nucleotides, the CDR3 is TGTGCCAGCAGCCCGGAAGGAGTCAAGGGGATGAACACTGAAGCTTTCTTT. The encoded protein is CASSPEGVKGMNTEAFF.

The chain's CDR3 is CASSFSGGAGEQFF. The CDR3 DNA follows: TGTGCCAGCAGCTTCAGCGGGGGGGCCGGGGAGCAGTTCTTC. This chain connects TRBV5-4 to TRBJ2-1, with 10 bases lining up with TRBD2. With 2 bases clipped from V and 10 bases from J, the junction kept 6 bases outside the gene matches. The germline V gene has CDR1 SGHNT and CDR2 YYREEE (reference sequence). This CDR3 has 14 amino acids.

The V call is TRBV27, the J call TRBJ1-2; D is perhaps TRBD1 (5 bases). Germline V lookup: CDR1 MNHEY, CDR2 SMNVEV (reference sequence). CDR3 length: 14 residues. The ends were cut back, 6 bases at V and 5 bases at J, with 16 bases in the middle. CDR3 amino acids: CASRQTASEYGYTF. The CDR3 DNA follows: TGTGCCAGCAGACAGACAGCGTCTGAGTATGGCTACACCTTC.

This chain connects TRBV10-2 to TRBJ1-1; TRBD1 is a possible D gene (5 bases). The germline V gene encodes CDR1 WSHSY and CDR2 SAAADI. V was cut by 4 bases and J by 1 base, with 10 bases left in between. The CDR3 consists of 14 residues. CDR3 bases: TGCGCCAGCAGTGTAGAGGGGCCGAACACTGAAGCTTTCTTT. Its translation is CASSVEGPNTEAFF.

Comments on this clone: This likely comes from a read error, as the CDR3 has no conserved phenylalanine or tryptophan at its end. The chain employs TRBV24-1 and TRBJ1-2, with a weak D call TRBD1 (6 bases). The CDR3 has 16 amino acids. CDR1 and CDR2 from the germline V gene are KGHDR and SFDVKD. Trimming took 0 bases from V and 5 from J, leaving 15 bases between them. In nucleotides, the CDR3 is TGTGCCACCAGTGATTTGGGGGACACCCGAGAGTATGGCTACACCCTC. Protein product: CATSDLGDTREYGYTL.

This chain connects TRBV18 to TRBJ1-6; no clear D gene. Germline V gene sequence: CDR1 KGHSH, CDR2 LQKENI. This CDR3 comprises 13 residues. V was cut by 3 bases and J by 2 bases, with 2 bases left in between. The CDR3 loop reads CASSPTYNSPLHF. The CDR3 nucleotides read TGTGCCAGCTCACCGACCTATAATTCACCCCTCCACTTT.

V is TRBV2 and J is TRBJ2-2, with D hard to call. CDR3 length equals 14 residues. Germline assignment: CDR1 SNHLY and CDR2 FYNNEI. V was pared by 11 bases and J by 4 bases, with 17 bases between. This CDR3 reads CAGKGVSGTGELFF. DNA of the CDR3: TGTGCCGGAAAAGGTGTCTCTGGCACCGGGGAGCTGTTTTTT.

V gene TRBV3-1 (or the pseudogene TRBV3-2) combines with J gene TRBJ2-2, with TRBD2 matching 16 bases. CDR1 is LGHDT, CDR2 YNNKEL, per germline (reference sequence). CDR3 size: 17 residues. The trim removed 4 bases at V and 6 bases at J, leaving 5 bases unmatched. The CDR3 region has the DNA TGTGCCAGCAGCCTCGGGACTAGCGGGGGGGCCGCCGGGGAGCTGTTTTTT. Amino acids: CASSLGTSGGAAGELFF.

J is TRBJ2-3 and V is TRBV10-3, with D unresolved. The germline CDR1 and CDR2 sequences are ENHRY and SYGVKD. V shed 2 bases and J shed 6 bases, with 3 bases lying between them. The CDR3 consists of 11 residues. CDR3 in amino acids: CAISEADTQYF. In nucleotides, the CDR3 is TGTGCCATCAGTGAGGCGGATACGCAGTATTTT.

This chain joins TRBV9 and TRBJ1-1, with a tentative D call TRBD1 (5 bases). Germline V gives CDR1 SGDLS, CDR2 YYNGEE. Trimming stripped 3 bases from V and 6 bases from J, with 15 bases between. The CDR3 length is 14 residues. The CDR3 protein is CASSAGTAKSEAFF. CDR3 coding DNA: TGTGCCAGCAGCGCCGGGACTGCGAAGTCTGAAGCTTTCTTT. Full variable domain (outside the CDR3, taken from reference TRBV9 and TRBJ1-1): DSGVTQTPKHLITATGQRVTLRCSPRSGDLSVYWYQQSLDQGLQFLIQYYNGEERAKGNILERFSAQQFPDLHSELNLSSLELGDSALYFCASSAGTAKSEAFFGQGTRLTVV.

The rearrangement links TRBV6-5 to TRBJ2-7; 9 positions match TRBD1. CDR3 length: 14 residues. CDR1 and CDR2 from the germline V gene are MNHEY and SVGAGI. V gave up 7 bases and J gave up 5 bases; unmatched junction bases: 9. The DNA of the CDR3 is TGTGCCAGCACCCGAGGGACAGGGAACCACGAGCAGTACTTC. Amino acid sequence: CASTRGTGNHEQYF.

The V gene is TRBV2, the J gene TRBJ2-7; no firm D call. V gave up 6 bases and J gave up 7 bases, with 16 bases separating them. The CDR3 has 13 amino acids. The germline V gene has CDR1 SNHLY and CDR2 FYNNEI. For the CDR3, the DNA is TGTGCCAGCAGGTTGGGGTGGCCTCGGGAGCAGTACTTC. Translating gives CASRLGWPREQYF.

The chain couples TRBV20-1 to TRBJ1-2; D is unclear. V lost 4 bases to trimming and J lost 2 bases, with 11 bases between them. The CDR3 spans 13 residues. Germline values: CDR1 DFQATT, CDR2 SNEGSKA (reference sequence). CDR3 in DNA: TGCAGTGCTAATGACGCAGGAAACTATGGCTACACCTTC. It translates to CSANDAGNYGYTF.

This chain connects TRBV7-2 to TRBJ2-5; 14 bases match TRBD2. This CDR3 has 18 amino acids. In germline, CDR1 is SGHTA, CDR2 FQGNSA. V was pared by 1 base and J by 4 bases, with 8 bases of the junction left unmatched. CDR3 loop: CASSLVAHGTSGRETQYF. CDR3 DNA: TGTGCCAGCAGCTTAGTCGCTCACGGGACTAGCGGGAGAGAGACCCAGTACTTC.

J is TRBJ1-5 and V is TRBV28, with no clear D. Germline CDR1 and CDR2: MDHEN and SYDVKM. Trimming left V 5 bases short and J 13 bases short, with 18 bases between. The CDR3 covers 13 residues. As DNA, the CDR3 is TGTGCCAGCAGTACGCAATGGGAGGGCGGTCAGCATTTT. This translates into CASSTQWEGGQHF.

The rearrangement uses TRBV11-2 and TRBJ1-2; 7 bases agree with TRBD1. The CDR3 spans 12 residues. CDR1 and CDR2 from the germline V gene are SGHAT and FQNNGV. The trim removed 5 bases at V and 8 bases at J, leaving 5 bases unmatched. The CDR3 spells CASSPDRVGYTF. The DNA for the CDR3 is TGTGCCAGCAGCCCCGACAGGGTCGGCTACACCTTC.

This clone was detected only once. This rearrangement joins TRBV7-2 to TRBJ2-3, with TRBD1 as a possible D gene (5 bases). The V end lost 3 bases, the J end lost 4 bases, and 8 bases lay between the germline ends. Germline assignment: CDR1 SGHTA and CDR2 FQGNSA. The CDR3 sequence is 13 residues long. The CDR3 sequence is CASSFGHADTQYF. DNA of the CDR3: TGTGCCAGCAGCTTCGGACACGCAGATACGCAGTATTTT.

The DNA of the CDR3 is TGTGCCAGTACAACCCCAGGGGCTGGCGGCTACACCTTC. Encoded protein: CASTTPGAGGYTF. The V call is TRBV19, the J call TRBJ1-2; TRBD1 might be the D (6 bases). The CDR3 totals 13 residues. Germline V gene sequence: CDR1 LNHDA, CDR2 SQIVND (reference sequence). V was trimmed by 7 bases and J by 8 bases, leaving 17 bases between them.

The chain carries TRBV2 and TRBJ2-7; D may match TRBD1 or TRBD2 (5 bases each). With 3 bases removed from V and 7 bases from J, the gap between germline ends came to 25 bases. Looked up from germline, CDR1 is SNHLY and CDR2 is FYNNEI. The CDR3 sequence is 17 residues long. The CDR3 region has the DNA TGTGCCAGCAGTGAGGGGATTAGCGCCCAAATAAGGGGTGAGCAGTACTTC. It is translated as CASSEGISAQIRGEQYF.

The rearrangement uses TRBV28 and TRBJ2-1, with TRBD2 matching 10 bases. V shed 2 bases and J 3 bases; nucleotides not matched to a gene: 1. Germline CDR1 and CDR2: MDHEN and SYDVKM. The CDR3 is 15 amino acids. The CDR3 nucleotides read TGTGCCAGCAGTTTAAGGACTAGCGGCTACAATGAGCAGTTCTTC. As protein: CASSLRTSGYNEQFF.